The text below deals with one T cell receptor (beta chain). It lacks a known antigen. It has no much larger one-base neighbor in the sample; base qualities were not kept. According to the study, the label for this sample's time point signals: about 28 days (+/-7) after the second vaccine dose. AZD1222 recipients with second doses at about 4 weeks or about 12 weeks were pooled, because spike-specific TCR depth and breadth did not differ between schedules. Vaccinee samples came from UK trials COV001 and COV002, including a single-blind randomized controlled phase 2/3 trial of AZD1222 (ChAdOx1 nCoV-19) in healthy adults. Trial participant PBMC samples were collected at day 0 and day 28 after the second dose for TCRbeta chain sequencing. CDR1 and CDR2, per the germline V gene, are SGHAT and FQNNGV. Deletion took 2 bases off V and 3 bases off J, with a span of 8 bases between the germline ends. The CDR3 covers 13 residues, taking in both the cysteine and the phenylalanine. Only the CDR3 region is kept as DNA, spanning 39 bases read in frame from base 1.

This record belongs to a study of T cell responses to AZD1222 COVID-19 vaccine (TCRdb year 2021). Turning to the overall study: TCR sequencing was performed for 230 to 250 trial participants, of whom about 210 were given two doses of AZD1222 and 26 were given two doses of MenACWY control vaccine. Trial participants were enrolled by age into subgroups of 18-55, 56-69 and 70-plus years, and roughly 150, 30 and 60 TCR-sequenced participants, respectively, were included in these subgroups. Broad study findings and their caveats: A significant rise in spike-specific TCR breadth and depth was observed after two AZD1222 doses relative to day 0 and relative to MenACWY recipients. Reportedly, close to half of the unique spike-specific TCRs recognized epitopes lying outside the regions that are mutated in the B.1.351 and B.1.1.7 variants. Because no day 14 peak-response samples were available, repertoires were characterized only after the peak T cell response. Most participants were white British and females outnumbered males, and the authors suggested that clonal diversity may have been underestimated. In the small 56-69-year group, the increase in depth fell short of significance, most likely because of low power. Conclusions about previously exposed vaccinees are limited, since just a handful of AZD1222 recipients were seropositive for SARS-CoV-2 at baseline. The vaccine-associated CD4 TCRs covered the entire spike protein, and the dominant responses fell in regions 160-218 and 743-854.

The CDR3 regions of human TCRbeta chains were analyzed by immunosequencing. Concerning the study's data processing: Repertoire TCRs were matched against a reference library of SARS-CoV-2-specific TCRs generated with the MIRA antigen-specificity platform. Breadth was defined as the fraction of unique TCRs that were SARS-CoV-2-associated, and depth was defined as the fraction of total T cells that were SARS-CoV-2-associated. Each spike-specific TCR was assigned to its reactive spike region and to a CD4 or CD8 class using the MIRA data. Log10-transformed breadth and depth values were compared by one-way ANOVA with Sidak's multiple comparisons tests. Drawn from immuneACCESS, this table holds only the in-frame rearrangements with V and J called that TCRdb kept. Clones are partly lost; checked studies trace under half to an unresolved V gene and leave the rest unexplained. V and J calls and clone size come straight from that table; D and trimming were deduced from the DNA. The sample profile shows 150,000 to 200,000 clones; approximately 94% of them were found once. Roughly 5.6% of the sample goes to the ten largest clones.

The sample here was peripheral blood, taken 28 days after the second AZD1222 dose. This TCR was sampled from an adult who received the AZD1222 COVID-19 vaccine. The chain is assembled from TRBV11-2 and TRBJ2-7; no D segment can be confidently identified. The sequence in DNA is TGTGCCAGCAGCTTACAGGCAGGCTACGAGCAGTACTTC. This is translated as CASSLQAGYEQYF.